What follows are 17 T cell receptor beta chains derived from one specimen sequenced in a study of ipilimumab plus nivolumab after autologous stem cell transplantation. Generated by immunoSEQ multiplex PCR, the TCRdb table keeps only in-frame clones and is missing some. The sample lists around 15,000 clones, 80% to 90% seen once, with roughly 18% in the top ten. The sample in question was PBMCs, obtained in a trial of ipilimumab plus nivolumab as post-transplant consolidation. The source is a male donor with diffuse large B-cell lymphoma.

The V gene is TRBV6-5, the J gene TRBJ1-1; D is perhaps TRBD1 (5 bases). Germline V CDR1 and CDR2: MNHEY, SVGAGI. This CDR3 region has 12 residues. V was trimmed by 6 bases and J by 4 bases, leaving 9 bases between them. As DNA, the CDR3 is TGTGCCAGCAGGGGGACGGTCACTGAAGCTTTCTTT. It is translated as CASRGTVTEAFF.

The chain combines TRBV7-3 with TRBJ2-1; 10 bases are shared with TRBD1. Germline V gene data show CDR1 as SGHTA and CDR2 as FQGTGA. V shed 4 bases and J 0 bases; nucleotides not matched to a gene: 15. This CDR3 comprises 20 residues. CDR3 in amino acids: CASSSPRQGANETSYNEQFF. In DNA form, the CDR3 reads TGTGCCAGCAGCTCCCCGCGACAGGGGGCAAATGAAACCTCCTACAATGAGCAGTTCTTC.

This chain links TRBV5-5 with TRBJ2-3; D remains unclear. CDR3 size: 13 residues. Deletions cut 3 bases from V and 5 bases from J, with 10 bases between. Germline V lookup: CDR1 SGHKS, CDR2 YYEKEE (reference sequence). The CDR3 DNA reads as TGTGCCAGCAGCTCCGGACCGCTAGATACGCAGTATTTT. Translated, it gives CASSSGPLDTQYF.

For the CDR3, the DNA is TGCGCCAGCAGCGGGACAGTTTTTTCCTACGAGCAGTACTTC. This gives the protein CASSGTVFSYEQYF. V and J are TRBV4-1 and TRBJ2-7; 7 nucleotides match TRBD1. Germline V gene sequence: CDR1 MGHRA, CDR2 YSYEKL. The CDR3 contains 14 residues. After removal of 5 bases from V and 1 base from J, the junction contained 5 bases not matched to a gene.

The rearrangement joins TRBV6-5 to TRBJ2-7; possible D gene TRBD1, 5 bases. Trimming shortened V by 6 bases and J by 1 base, and 16 bases separated the two germline ends. This CDR3 region has 15 residues. CDR1 and CDR2 from the germline V gene are MNHEY and SVGAGI. CDR3 in DNA: TGTGCCAGCAGCTCCATAGGGGTCCCGTCCTACGAGCAGTACTTC. This translates into CASSSIGVPSYEQYF.

The chain joins TRBV5-1 to TRBJ1-2, with D perhaps matching TRBD1 (5 bases). Trimming stripped 4 bases from V and 2 bases from J, with 12 bases between. The CDR3 runs to 14 residues. Germline V gives CDR1 SGHRS, CDR2 YFSETQ. The CDR3 is CASSVGTANYGYTF. The CDR3 coding sequence is TGCGCCAGCAGCGTAGGGACGGCAAACTATGGCTACACCTTC.

The chain couples TRBV14 to TRBJ2-7, with D possibly TRBD1 on 5 matching bases. Germline V gene lookup returns CDR1 SGHDN and CDR2 FVKESK. The CDR3 sequence is 12 residues long. V dropped 3 bases and J dropped 4 bases, with 7 bases sitting between them. The CDR3 region is CASSQDTYEQYF. Here the CDR3 DNA reads TGTGCCAGCAGCCAGGACACATACGAGCAGTACTTC. The full variable domain, in which reference TRBV14 and TRBJ2-7 provide the parts outside the CDR3, is EAGVTQFPSHSVIEKGQTVTLRCDPISGHDNLYWYRRVMGKEIKFLLHFVKESKQDESGMPNNRFLAERTGGTYSTLKVQPAELEDSGVYFCASSQDTYEQYFGPGTRLTVT.

The chain is built from TRBV18 and TRBJ2-2; a possible D gene is TRBD1 (5 bases). Between the trimmed V and J ends, which lost 1 base and 5 bases, there was a span of 11 bases. This CDR3 spans 15 amino acids. Germline loops: CDR1 KGHSH, CDR2 LQKENI. The CDR3 coding sequence is TGTGCCAGCTCACCACTCCAGGGCACGACCGGGGAGCTGTTTTTT. Translation: CASSPLQGTTGELFF.

The V and J genes are TRBV28 and TRBJ2-7, with unresolved D. The CDR3 has 12 amino acids. Trimming took 4 bases from V and 2 from J, leaving 6 bases between them. CDR1 and CDR2 from the germline V gene are MDHEN and SYDVKM. The CDR3: CASSSPPYEQYF. In nucleotides, the CDR3 is TGTGCCAGCAGTTCCCCTCCCTACGAGCAGTACTTC.

The count of this clone is one. The CDR3 protein is CASSGTGVYGYTF. The DNA for the CDR3 is TGTGCCAGCAGCGGGACAGGGGTCTATGGCTACACCTTC. V and J are TRBV5-4 and TRBJ1-2; 10 positions match TRBD1. Germline V CDR1 and CDR2: SGHNT, YYREEE (reference sequence). V was clipped by 4 bases and J by 4 bases; unmatched bases: 1. This CDR3 comprises 13 residues.

This clone has only a few counts. This chain joins TRBV5-4 and TRBJ2-1; no clear D gene. V was trimmed by 0 bases and J by 10 bases, leaving 11 bases between them. Per the germline V gene, CDR1 is SGHNT and CDR2 is YYREEE (reference sequence). This CDR3 comprises 13 residues. The CDR3 region is CASSLAGSWEQFF. In DNA, the CDR3 is TGTGCCAGCAGCTTGGCTGGGTCTTGGGAGCAGTTCTTC.

The V call is TRBV19, the J call TRBJ2-4; 7 positions match TRBD1. This CDR3 is 18 amino acids long. The V segment lost 6 bases and the J segment 6 bases; nucleotides outside the gene matches: 20. CDR1 and CDR2 (germline): LNHDA, SQIVND (reference sequence). CDR3 sequence: CASSQRSTGSAAGNIQYF. For the CDR3, the DNA is TGTGCCAGTAGCCAACGTTCGACAGGGTCGGCTGCTGGAAACATTCAGTACTTC.

The CDR3 coding sequence is TGCGCCAGCAGCTTGGGGTCTAGCGGGGCCCGGGAGACCCAGTACTTC. This translates into CASSLGSSGARETQYF. The chain combines TRBV5-1 with TRBJ2-5; 9 positions match TRBD2. Looked up from germline, CDR1 is SGHRS and CDR2 is YFSETQ. V gave up 0 bases and J gave up 5 bases; unmatched junction bases: 8. The CDR3 covers 16 residues. Supplemented by reference TRBV5-1 and TRBJ2-5, the full variable domain reads KAGVTQTPRYLIKTRGQQVTLSCSPISGHRSVSWYQQTPGQGLQFLFEYFSETQRNKGNFPGRFSGRQFSNSRSEMNVSTLELGDSALYLCASSLGSSGARETQYFGPGTRLLVL.

V usage is TRBV5-4 and J usage is TRBJ1-1; D is unresolved. From germline, CDR1 is SGHNT and CDR2 YYREEE (reference sequence). Trimming left V 0 bases short and J 0 bases short, with 12 bases between. The CDR3 has 16 amino acids. The CDR3 reads CASSLATGIMNTEAFF. In nucleotides, the CDR3 is TGTGCCAGCAGCTTGGCCACCGGGATCATGAACACTGAAGCTTTCTTT.

CDR3 coding DNA: TGTGCCAGCAGTTACGGCAGGGCTTCCTACGAGCAGTACTTC. Amino acids: CASSYGRASYEQYF. The chain is built from TRBV6-9 and TRBJ2-7, with D perhaps TRBD1 (5 bases). CDR1 and CDR2 (germline): MNHGY, SVAAGI. V dropped 3 bases and J dropped 1 base, with 10 bases sitting between them. The CDR3 has 14 residues.

As regards this clone: No conserved phenylalanine or tryptophan is present at the end of the CDR3, so a read error is the likely explanation. Because the CDR3's place on the DNA is in doubt, the DNA is left out and the CDR3 is given as listed by TCRdb. The chain is built from TRBV10-3 and TRBJ1-2; the tabulated D call, TRBD1, remains unverified against the DNA. Termini included, the CDR3 measures 15 amino acids. Germline values: CDR1 ENHRY, CDR2 SYGVKD. CDR3 amino acids: CAISERRDTAVGHTL.

In its sample, this clone was seen a few times. The chain has TRBV12-5 and TRBJ1-1; 9 nucleotides agree with TRBD1. V dropped 6 bases and J dropped 2; count of bases not matched to a gene: 4. The CDR3 covers 14 residues. Looked up from germline, CDR1 is LGHNT and CDR2 is FRNRAP. The CDR3 DNA reads TGTGCTAGTGGGGCGGGACAGGGAAACACTGAAGCTTTCTTT. As protein: CASGAGQGNTEAFF.